The 25 T cell receptor beta chains below all came from one sample that was sequenced in a study of beta chain features in type 1 diabetes. TCRB transcripts that were expressed got sequenced, as all of the isolated RNA had been reverse transcribed. Assay: immunoSEQ multiplex PCR; the TCRdb copy retains only in-frame clones and omits some. The data contain over 150,000 clones, about 8.1% of them singletons. The sample taken for sequencing was central memory CD4+ T cells from blood. These receptors came from a man in his late teens or twenties in good health.

The chain employs TRBV28 and TRBJ1-2; D not resolved. V was clipped by 5 bases and J by 5 bases, with 15 bases between them. This CDR3 is built from 14 residues. Germline CDR1 is MDHEN and CDR2 is SYDVKM. CDR3 protein: CASSPDQAPYGYTF. CDR3 DNA sequence: TGTGCCAGCAGTCCCGACCAGGCGCCGTATGGCTACACCTTC.

The V gene is TRBV18, the J gene TRBJ1-5; D possibly corresponds to TRBD1 (5 bases). This CDR3 is built from 14 residues. Germline values: CDR1 KGHSH, CDR2 LQKENI. The V end lost 3 bases, the J end lost 4 bases, and 10 bases lay between the germline ends. In DNA form, the CDR3 reads TGTGCCAGCTCACCCGCGGGGGGAAATCAGCCCCAGCATTTT. It translates to CASSPAGGNQPQHF.

This clone has only a few counts. The same CDR3 also results from other DNA sequences found in this sample. V and J are TRBV5-1 and TRBJ1-1, with 8 positions matching TRBD1. The CDR3 extends over 14 amino acids. Trimming removed 4 bases from V and 2 bases from J; junction bases left unmatched: 4. The germline V gene encodes CDR1 SGHRS and CDR2 YFSETQ. The CDR3 DNA reads TGCGCCAGCAGCCTACAGGGGGGTAACACTGAAGCTTTCTTT. It is translated as CASSLQGGNTEAFF.

There are many counts of this clone. The chain employs TRBV19 and TRBJ2-2, with 9 nucleotides matching TRBD2. The germline V gene has CDR1 LNHDA and CDR2 SQIVND (reference sequence). This CDR3 spans 15 amino acids. The J segment lost 6 bases and the V segment lost 5 bases, leaving 7 bases of the junction unmatched. DNA of the CDR3: TGTGCCAGTAGTTCCGGGACTAGCATGGCCGGGGAGCTGTTTTTT. Translated: CASSSGTSMAGELFF. Full variable domain (missing parts from reference TRBV19 and TRBJ2-2): DGGITQSPKYLFRKEGQNVTLSCEQNLNHDAMYWYRQDPGQGLRLIYYSQIVNDFQKGDIAEGYSVSREKKESFPLTVTSAQKNPTAFYLCASSSGTSMAGELFFGEGSRLTVL.

This clone was recorded many times. This chain uses TRBV29-1 with TRBJ2-7, with unresolved D. The CDR3 is made up of 14 amino acids. Trimming shortened V by 4 bases and J by 2 bases, and 15 bases separated the two germline ends. Germline lookup yields CDR1 SQVTM and CDR2 ANQGSEA. CDR3 bases: TGCAGCGTTGGACAAACAGAGAATACCTACGAGCAGTACTTC. This encodes CSVGQTENTYEQYF.

In this sample, this clone turned up a few times. V gene TRBV4-2 combines with J gene TRBJ2-1, with TRBD2 matching over 9 bases. The ends lost 3 bases at V and 3 bases at J; junction bases unmatched: 9. CDR1 and CDR2 from the germline V gene are LGHNA and YNFKEQ. The CDR3 is 17 amino acids. CDR3 nucleotides: TGTGCCAGCAGCCATAGTGAGCGGGGGGCCCTCTACAATGAGCAGTTCTTC. It encodes CASSHSERGALYNEQFF.

The chain carries TRBV19 and TRBJ2-6; 7 positions match TRBD2. Trimming cost V 3 bases and J 1 base; bases outside gene matches: 0. Looked up from germline, CDR1 is LNHDA and CDR2 is SQIVND (reference sequence). The CDR3 runs 15 residues. The CDR3 is CASSMGGSGANVLTF. The CDR3 coding sequence is TGTGCCAGTAGTATGGGGGGGTCTGGGGCCAACGTCCTGACTTTC.

Here the CDR3 reads CASSLEALAGGMETQYF. As DNA, the CDR3 is TGTGCCAGCAGCTTAGAGGCCCTAGCGGGGGGCATGGAGACCCAGTACTTC. The chain joins TRBV11-2 to TRBJ2-5; TRBD2 matches 11 bases. Germline V gene lookup returns CDR1 SGHAT and CDR2 FQNNGV. J was trimmed by 5 bases and V by 0 bases; bases with no gene match: 8. This CDR3 contains 17 residues. Drawing the rest from reference TRBV11-2 and TRBJ2-5, the complete variable domain is EAGVAQSPRYKIIEKRQSVAFWCNPISGHATLYWYQQILGQGPKLLIQFQNNGVVDDSQLPKDRFSAERLKGVDSTLKIQPAKLEDSAVYLCASSLEALAGGMETQYFGPGTRLLVL.

This clone was detected only a few times. The chain employs TRBV2 and TRBJ2-7; 8 bases are shared with TRBD2. Germline assignment: CDR1 SNHLY and CDR2 FYNNEI. Losses at the gene ends were 2 bases for V and 4 bases for J; bases not matched to a gene: 7. CDR3 size: 15 residues. As DNA, the CDR3 is TGTGCCAGCAGTGAATCGTCGGGGGGGCTTTACGAGCAGTACTTC. Translation gives CASSESSGGLYEQYF. Full variable domain (missing parts from reference TRBV2 and TRBJ2-7): EPEVTQTPSHQVTQMGQEVILRCVPISNHLYFYWYRQILGQKVEFLVSFYNNEISEKSEIFDDQFSVERPDGSNFTLKIRSTKLEDSAMYFCASSESSGGLYEQYFGPGTRLTVT.

In this sample, this clone turned up a few times. The chain recombines TRBV7-2 with TRBJ1-1; tentative D call: TRBD1 (5 bases). Trimming removed 5 bases from V and 2 bases from J, with 12 bases in between. This CDR3 region has 14 residues. CDR1 and CDR2 from the germline V gene are SGHTA and FQGNSA. The CDR3 coding sequence is TGTGCCAGCAGCCAGGCGACAGCTAACACTGAAGCTTTCTTT. Translation gives CASSQATANTEAFF.

The CDR3 here is CASRFSGEYSPLHF. The CDR3 DNA reads as TGTGCCAGCAGATTCTCAGGGGAGTATTCACCCCTCCACTTT. The gene calls are TRBV11-2 and TRBJ1-6, with D possibly TRBD1 on 6 matching bases. The CDR3 runs 14 residues. V lost 6 bases to trimming and J lost 8 bases, with 14 bases between them. Germline CDR1 and CDR2: SGHAT and FQNNGV.

This clone was seen repeatedly, ten times or more. The genes are TRBV7-9 and TRBJ2-5, with D possibly being TRBD2 (6 bases). With 1 base removed from V and 0 bases from J, the gap between germline ends came to 15 bases. The CDR3 spans 17 residues. The germline CDR1 and CDR2 sequences are SEHNR and FQNEAQ (reference sequence). CDR3 DNA sequence: TGTGCCAGCAGCTTAGGAGGAGGGGCCAAGTACCAAGAGACCCAGTACTTC. Protein: CASSLGGGAKYQETQYF.

This clone was seen only a few times. The rearrangement uses TRBV5-1 and TRBJ2-7, with TRBD1 as a possible D gene (6 bases). The CDR3 totals 16 residues. V dropped 5 bases and J dropped 2 bases, with 20 bases sitting between them. In germline, CDR1 is SGHRS, CDR2 YFSETQ. The DNA for the CDR3 is TGCGCCAGCAGTCGCTCTCCAAACAGGGAAACCTACGAGCAGTACTTC. Its protein product is CASSRSPNRETYEQYF. Filled out from reference TRBV5-1 and TRBJ2-7, the complete variable domain reads KAGVTQTPRYLIKTRGQQVTLSCSPISGHRSVSWYQQTPGQGLQFLFEYFSETQRNKGNFPGRFSGRQFSNSRSEMNVSTLELGDSALYLCASSRSPNRETYEQYFGPGTRLTVT.

As for this clone: A junction end diverges from the germline sequence, so it may reflect a read error. The chain has TRBV7-2 and TRBJ1-1; TRBD1 aligns across 7 bases. Germline V gene sequence: CDR1 SGHTA, CDR2 FQGNSA. This CDR3 is built from 13 residues. The CDR3 protein is CASSQYIGQAWVF. CDR3 DNA: TGTGCCAGCAGCCAGTATATCGGACAGGCTTGGGTCTTT.

In this sample, this clone turned up a few times. The rearrangement links TRBV10-3 to TRBJ2-2, with TRBD1 as a possible D gene (5 bases). V lost 0 bases, J lost 4 bases, and 9 bases lay in between. This CDR3 comprises 15 residues. CDR1 is ENHRY, CDR2 SYGVKD, per germline. CDR3 DNA: TGTGCCATCAGTGAGTCGGGCCAGGGCACCGGGGAGCTGTTTTTT. It translates to CAISESGQGTGELFF.

This clone came up a few times. The chain links TRBV5-4 to TRBJ2-2; 11 positions agree with TRBD2. V dropped 2 bases and J dropped 1; count of bases not matched to a gene: 4. The germline CDR1 and CDR2 sequences are SGHNT and YYREEE (reference sequence). The CDR3 covers 17 residues. CDR3 bases: TGTGCCAGCAGCTTCTCTAGCGGGGGGATGAACACCGGGGAGCTGTTTTTT. Translation gives CASSFSSGGMNTGELFF.

The CDR3 DNA reads as TGTGCCAGCAGGATCGGGAGGCAGTTGAACACTGAAGCTTTCTTT. Translated, it gives CASRIGRQLNTEAFF. The chain joins TRBV27 to TRBJ1-1; D remains ambiguous. CDR3 length: 15 amino acids. The V gene lost 6 bases and the J gene lost 0 bases, with 14 bases spanning the gap. Germline loops: CDR1 MNHEY, CDR2 SMNVEV (reference sequence).

The chain carries TRBV6-1 and TRBJ2-3; TRBD1 might be the D (5 bases). Germline V CDR1 and CDR2: MNHNS, SASEGT. Trimming cost V 6 bases and J 4 bases, with 14 bases left between them. This CDR3 comprises 14 residues. Written as DNA, the CDR3 is TGTGCCAGCAGGGCCCAGGGTGGGGCAGATACGCAGTATTTT. It translates to CASRAQGGADTQYF.

The sample holds many counts of this clone. CDR3 DNA sequence: TGTGCCAGCTCCACGGGAACAACGAGCACAGATACGCAGTATTTT. This codes for CASSTGTTSTDTQYF. V is TRBV18 and J is TRBJ2-3; D might be TRBD2 (5 bases). Germline V gives CDR1 KGHSH, CDR2 LQKENI. V lost 6 bases and J lost 0, with 13 bases in between. The CDR3 spans 15 residues.

The chain recombines TRBV19 with TRBJ2-5, with TRBD2 as a possible D gene (6 bases). This CDR3 is 14 amino acids long. With 5 bases removed from V and 5 bases from J, the gap between germline ends came to 15 bases. Germline lookup yields CDR1 LNHDA and CDR2 SQIVND (reference sequence). The CDR3 loop reads CASSGGGAGETQYF. CDR3 bases: TGTGCCAGTAGTGGAGGAGGGGCAGGGGAGACCCAGTACTTC.

This clone was observed a few times. The chain has TRBV27 and TRBJ2-3; 8 nucleotides line up with TRBD2. The CDR3 loop spans 12 amino acids. Germline loops: CDR1 MNHEY, CDR2 SMNVEV (reference sequence). The V and J ends lost 5 bases and 12 bases, in that order; junction bases with no gene match: 7. The CDR3 protein is CASSLEGLGQYF. The CDR3 nucleotides are TGTGCCAGCAGTCTCGAGGGACTAGGCCAGTATTTT.

The chain couples TRBV28 to TRBJ2-7; 11 nucleotides agree with TRBD1. Per the germline V gene, CDR1 is MDHEN and CDR2 is SYDVKM. The J segment lost 4 bases and the V segment lost 2 bases, leaving 4 bases of the junction unmatched. CDR3 length: 15 amino acids. The CDR3 DNA is TGTGCCAGCAGTTTAGCCGGGACAGGGGGTTACGAGCAGTACTTC. Translation: CASSLAGTGGYEQYF.

This clone was detected only a few times. The rearrangement joins TRBV5-1 to TRBJ2-2; D not resolved. Deletions cut 3 bases from V and 8 bases from J, with 14 bases between. CDR1 is SGHRS, CDR2 YFSETQ, per germline. This CDR3 comprises 14 residues. The DNA of the CDR3 is TGCGCCAGCAGCTACACCTCTTGGGCTGGGGAGCTGTTTTTT. Encoded protein: CASSYTSWAGELFF.

This clone turned up a few times. The rearrangement uses TRBV6-5 and TRBJ1-1; TRBD1 matches at 9 bases. The V gene's germline CDR1 is MNHEY and CDR2 SVGAGI. V was clipped by 6 bases and J by 8 bases; unmatched bases: 4. The length of the CDR3 is 12 residues. CDR3 residues: CASSRQGVEAFF. For the CDR3, the DNA is TGTGCCAGCAGCCGACAGGGGGTCGAAGCTTTCTTT.

A single count supports this clone. The chain employs TRBV5-1 and TRBJ1-6, with 9 positions matching TRBD1. CDR1 SGHRS and CDR2 YFSETQ come from the germline V gene. CDR3 length equals 15 residues. With 7 bases clipped from V and 6 bases from J, the junction kept 8 bases outside the gene matches. The DNA of the CDR3 is TGCGCCAGCTCGTACCGGGACAGGGTTAATTCACCCCTCCACTTT. Protein product: CASSYRDRVNSPLHF.